The rows below give T cell receptor beta chains drawn from one sample of a study of CD8+CD57+ T cells in acquired aplastic anemia. TCRdb passed the reads through MiXCR, listing each CDR3 protein once. Of about 150,000 distinct CDR3 sequences listed, less than 60% are singletons. Sequences were obtained from sorted CD4+, CD8+, or CD8+CD57+ T cells (not recorded which) from PBMCs. The receptors stem from a human donor with aplastic anemia. CDR3s include the opening cysteine and the closing phenylalanine or tryptophan. The listing skips clone size in some rows; elsewhere it reads once, few, many or a size class.

j_call v_call clone_size cdr3_aa
TRBJ2-7 TRBV10-3 few CAISFTPGHNYEQYF
TRBJ2-1 TRBV6-1 once CASSPTAGGVYNEQFF
TRBJ1-1 TRBV7-2 once CASRWGRSHYTEAFF
TRBJ2-1 TRBV10-3 - CAISQPGQGDNEQFF
TRBJ1-5 TRBV10-3 many CAISESRDSNQPQHF
TRBJ2-5 TRBV27 - CASSPLTSGGAGEAQYF
TRBJ2-1 TRBV19 many CASSRQGRLNEQFF
TRBJ2-3 TRBV6-4 few CASSDSASGGSRDTQYF
TRBJ1-2 TRBV19 - CASSVNDRGGYTF
TRBJ1-2 TRBV19 - CASSMMEGGGGYTF
TRBJ1-1 TRBV19 - CASSPRGMESTEAFF
TRBJ2-5 TRBV6-5 many CASSYMGGETQYF
TRBJ1-3 TRBV4-2 many CASSQALDRAGNTIYF
TRBJ2-7 TRBV2 - CASRADEQKQYF
TRBJ1-5 TRBV6-1 many CASSPTGKMQPQHF
TRBJ2-7 TRBV12-5 - CASGLDCRGLGSYEQYF
TRBJ2-5 TRBV7-3 - CASSLSYSSGGSETQYF
TRBJ1-2 TRBV25-1 few CASSTWTGGTNNGYTF
TRBJ2-1 TRBV24-1 - CATSGGREGHNEQFF
TRBJ2-7 TRBV12-3/TRBV12-4 - CASSLAGAGTYEQYF
TRBJ2-4 TRBV10-3 many CAISESRGEAKNIQYF
TRBJ2-7 TRBV20-1 many CSARGDRESYYEQYF
TRBJ1-1 TRBV10-3 - CAISPGTGRSGTEAFF
TRBJ1-1 TRBV7-7 few CASSKDRNTEAFF
TRBJ2-7 TRBV2 few CATEGAGGSSYEQYF
TRBJ2-1 TRBV6-1 many CASSETREQFF
TRBJ1-1 TRBV9 few CASSVGGVRTEAFF
TRBJ2-2 TRBV13 - CASSPQGAGELFF
TRBJ2-1 TRBV5-1 - CASSPGGARNEQFF
TRBJ1-1 TRBV19 many CASSTGAYSGTEAFF
TRBJ1-4 TRBV15 many CATSREGGGEKLFF
TRBJ1-1 TRBV29-1 - CSVEGQRVFGTEAFF
TRBJ2-4 TRBV5-1 - CASSAGLAGGSIQYF
TRBJ2-5 TRBV4-1 - CASSPGQGAGETQYF
TRBJ1-2 TRBV7-9 - CASSLAWDSYGYTF
TRBJ1-3 TRBV10-3 - CAIREPDSGNTIYF
TRBJ2-7 TRBV4-3 many CASSQDKGEYERYF
TRBJ1-2 TRBV29-1 once CSVAGGQDNYGYTF
TRBJ2-3 TRBV2 - CAIKGLASTDTQYF
TRBJ1-1 TRBV4-2 many CASSPPSLTGDAFF
TRBJ2-7 TRBV10-1 - CASSFLSSGANYEQYF
TRBJ1-3 TRBV10-3 few CAILEGHPISGNTIYF
TRBJ1-1 TRBV9 once CASSVSGTGVPEAFF
TRBJ1-5 TRBV27 few CASSLARSNQPQHF
TRBJ1-6 TRBV20-1 once CSAGGPTVAPYNSPLHF
TRBJ2-2 TRBV2 - CASSDWTSGSGELFF
TRBJ2-2 TRBV5-1 few CASSREHRTAGELFF
TRBJ2-7 TRBV11-1 many CASSLAQGATYEQYF
TRBJ2-2 TRBV25-1 - CASSEDSNTGELFF
TRBJ2-7 TRBV5-8 - CASNPGEPAYEQYF
TRBJ1-1 TRBV6-1 - CASSDSSPIKNTEAFF
TRBJ1-2 TRBV9 many CASSAGLSRGYTF
TRBJ1-2 TRBV12-3/TRBV12-4 many CASSGVAGTHWGYTF
TRBJ1-1 TRBV7-9 - CASSLQGASNTEAFF
TRBJ1-2 TRBV20-1 - CSASGGGDGYTF